The TCR beta chain under discussion was sequenced for a study of control samples from healthy donors and cancer patients. Only in-frame clones appear in the TCRdb table, and some are missing; sequencing was by immunoSEQ multiplex PCR. The table has 110,000 to 150,000 clones, roughly 92% seen once. The CDR3 spans 14 residues. Germline CDR1 LNHDA, CDR2 SQIVND (reference sequence). With 9 bases clipped from V and 2 bases from J, the junction kept 8 bases outside the gene matches. The chain carries TRBV19 and TRBJ1-1; 8 bases fit TRBD1. The clonotype was recovered from a young man in good health. Input material: blood. In nucleotides, the CDR3 is TGTGCCAGCCGACGTCAGGGGGCCAACACTGAAGCTTTCTTT. Translated: CASRRQGANTEAFF.